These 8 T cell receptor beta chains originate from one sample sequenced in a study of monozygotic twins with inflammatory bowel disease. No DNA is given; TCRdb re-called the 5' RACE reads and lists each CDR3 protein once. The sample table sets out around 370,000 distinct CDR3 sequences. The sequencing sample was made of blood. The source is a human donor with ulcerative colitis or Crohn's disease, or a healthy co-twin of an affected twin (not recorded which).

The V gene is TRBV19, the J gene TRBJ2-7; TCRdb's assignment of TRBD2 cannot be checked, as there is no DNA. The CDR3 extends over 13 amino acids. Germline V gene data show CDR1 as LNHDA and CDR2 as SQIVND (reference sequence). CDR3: CASSTGLFYEQYF.

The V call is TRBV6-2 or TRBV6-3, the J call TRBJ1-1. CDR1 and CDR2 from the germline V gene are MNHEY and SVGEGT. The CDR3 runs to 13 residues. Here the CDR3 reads CASTKKVNTEAFF.

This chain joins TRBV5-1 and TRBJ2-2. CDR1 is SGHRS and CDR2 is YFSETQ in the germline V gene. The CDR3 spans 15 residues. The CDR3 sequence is CASSLARQSTGELFF.

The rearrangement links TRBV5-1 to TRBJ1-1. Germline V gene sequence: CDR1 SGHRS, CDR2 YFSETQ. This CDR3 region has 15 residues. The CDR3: CASSLEVGESPEAFF.

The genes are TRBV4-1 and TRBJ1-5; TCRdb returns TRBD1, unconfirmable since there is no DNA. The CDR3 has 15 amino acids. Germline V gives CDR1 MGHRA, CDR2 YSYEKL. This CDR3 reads CASSQGQGSHQPQHF.

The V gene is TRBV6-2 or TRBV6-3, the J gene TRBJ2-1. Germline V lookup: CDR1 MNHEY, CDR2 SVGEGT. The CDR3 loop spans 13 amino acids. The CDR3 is CASSPSNFERQFF.

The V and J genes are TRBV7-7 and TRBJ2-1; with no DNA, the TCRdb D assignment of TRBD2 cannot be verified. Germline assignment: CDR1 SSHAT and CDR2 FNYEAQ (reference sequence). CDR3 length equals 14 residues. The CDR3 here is CASSLEGRYNEQFF.

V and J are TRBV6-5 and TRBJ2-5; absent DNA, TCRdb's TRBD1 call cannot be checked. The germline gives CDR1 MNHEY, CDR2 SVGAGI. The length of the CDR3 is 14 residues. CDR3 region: CASSYSEEAETQYF.